This T cell receptor (beta chain) was sequenced during a study of shared clonotypes between healthy human individuals (dated by TCRdb to 2020 to 2021). In the study overall: The cohort comprised a couple of women and a few men aged 18 to 49 years. For each donor, CD4 naive and CD4 memory were each given three plates, CD8 naive was given two plates, and CD8 memory was given one plate. The study deeply sequenced blood TCR repertoires of roughly five healthy adults to estimate repertoire size and the extent of clonotype sharing between individuals. To increase sequencing depth and limit assay-specific biases, TCR repertoire library preparation and sequencing were carried out by different laboratories using diverse techniques. Per donor, leukapheresis produced somewhere between about 0.85 and 9.5 billion PBMCs. Paper-wide results and their limitations: When a few donors were compared, the shared fraction of clonotypes was about 5% for naive CD4, about 4% for naive CD8, more than 2% for memory CD4, and around 0.37% for memory CD8. Rarefaction of sorted-subset datasets indicated incomplete sequencing despite the large sequencing depth. Only blood was sampled, and tissue TCR repertoires likely differ from those in blood. Based on pairwise subsampling, the degree of clonotype sharing among donors was expected to be affected by sequencing depth. Larger estimated clonotype richness was generally found for naive subsets than for memory subsets. Clonotypes shared by all four sorted-subset donors showed higher generation probabilities than non-shared clonotypes. Because the study included only a small number of donors, the genetic and exposure-history diversity represented was limited.

CD8 naive samples were obtained by positive selection for CCR7 among CD45RO-negative cells, yielding a CD45RA+CCR7+ population from which TemRA cells were excluded. The donors were healthy, HIV-negative adults who had no recently reported acute infections or vaccinations. Only Caucasian adults living in Nashville, Tennessee, USA were represented among the donors. Blood was collected by leukapheresis, and PBMCs were isolated by Ficoll-Histopaque density gradient centrifugation and then cryopreserved in liquid nitrogen vapor phase. Analytical flow cytometry was used to check the purity and quantity of each magnetically sorted T cell population. Genomic DNA was isolated from every sorted fraction and measured by UV absorbance on a Nanodrop 2000c. Using the deep immunoSEQ assay, multiplex PCR amplified TCR CDR3 regions from genomic DNA. For each cell subset, the extracted genomic DNA was distributed evenly across all wells of several immunoSEQ 96-well plates, and each plate served as one replicate. For sorted subsets, 200 to 250 ng of genomic DNA, equivalent to 30,000 or so T cell genomes, went into each replicate PCR. The purified libraries were quantified using a Qubit 3.0 fluorometer, sized with a Bioanalyzer 2100, and then quantified again using the KAPA Library Quantification kit. Every immunoSEQ 96-well plate was sequenced on a separate single-read 150-cycle Illumina NextSeq 550 flow cell. The authors' pipeline ran thus. Because only junctional sequences without quality scores were contained in the immunoSEQ output, filtering matching that applied to full-length reads could not be performed. To assign V/J genes and CDR3, sequences were annotated against IMGT germline references using PyIR, a Python wrapper for IgBLAST v1.9. Reads with weak V/J assignments (E-value above 1e-6), missing CDR3, stop codons, out-of-frame junctions, or ambiguous translated residues were removed. V3J clonotypes were defined as sequences sharing the same inferred V gene, J gene, and CDR3 amino acid sequence. To compute the percentage overlap between repertoires, the number of shared unique clonotypes was divided by the size of the smaller repertoire. Three approaches were used to assess repertoire richness: RTK rarefaction, the Chao1 estimator, and Recon v2.1 estimates of unobserved clonotypes. Generation probabilities for all TCRbeta clonotypes obtained by the gDNA method from a handful of donors were computed using OLGA. TCRdb's version of the immuneACCESS table is confined to in-frame rearrangements and falls short of the full clone set. An unresolved V gene accounts for under half of the shortfall where checked; the remainder is of unknown origin. Clone size and the V and J calls come from that table; the DNA yielded D and trimming. Present in this sample are 1.5 million to 2.5 million clones, about 95% of which were seen just once. The biggest ten clones account for around 1.2% of the sample.

In the germline V gene (reference sequence), CDR1 corresponds to SEHNR and CDR2 to FQNEAQ. Germline trimming amounts to 0 bases on V and 6 bases on J, with 10 as the count of junction bases outside the gene matches. Including cysteine and phenylalanine, the CDR3 has 16 amino acids. Only the CDR3 DNA is retained, 48 bases long and in frame from the first base. Notes on this clone: This clone's antigen is unknown. Base quality data are lacking; no much larger clone is found one base away.

Recombination joined TRBV7-9 with TRBJ2-7, and TRBD2 aligns with 8 junction nucleotides. Sequenced: naive CD8+ T cells sorted from blood. What this sample's cell subset or site label stands for: CD45RA+CCR7+. This TCR derives from a young man in good health. This receptor has the CDR3 CASSLASLAAFGEQYF. The nucleotides read TGTGCCAGCAGCTTAGCGTCACTAGCGGCATTTGGCGAGCAGTACTTC.